Sequencing of this T cell receptor (beta chain) was carried out in a study of blood T cell repertoires in COVID-19. Overall study context: COVID-19 samples, acute and convalescent, were from the United States, Italy and Spain. The cDNA or gDNA used as material had been derived from T cells, B-cell-depleted T cells, or PBMCs.

Original processing notes: Counts of nucleated cells, estimated from reference gene primer amplification, were obtained. The data were produced by immunoSEQ multiplex PCR, yet TCRdb's version contains in-frame clones alone and is incomplete. The D gene and trimming were derived from the DNA, and the V and J assignments and clone size from that table. The sample gives about 200,000 clones, over 70% of which show up once; 5.5% is in the top ten. The length of the CDR3 is 12 residues. Trimming removed 7 bases from V and 9 bases from J; junction bases left unmatched: 8. The germline V gene has CDR1 SQVTM and CDR2 ANQGSEA.

The source is a woman between 65 and 79 years old with acute or convalescent COVID-19. The sample comprised peripheral blood. This sequence joins TRBV29-1 and TRBJ2-1; 8 nucleotides agree with TRBD1. The CDR3 DNA reads as TGCAGCGGAGACAGGGGTAGAAGTGAGCAGTTCTTC. Protein: CSGDRGRSEQFF.